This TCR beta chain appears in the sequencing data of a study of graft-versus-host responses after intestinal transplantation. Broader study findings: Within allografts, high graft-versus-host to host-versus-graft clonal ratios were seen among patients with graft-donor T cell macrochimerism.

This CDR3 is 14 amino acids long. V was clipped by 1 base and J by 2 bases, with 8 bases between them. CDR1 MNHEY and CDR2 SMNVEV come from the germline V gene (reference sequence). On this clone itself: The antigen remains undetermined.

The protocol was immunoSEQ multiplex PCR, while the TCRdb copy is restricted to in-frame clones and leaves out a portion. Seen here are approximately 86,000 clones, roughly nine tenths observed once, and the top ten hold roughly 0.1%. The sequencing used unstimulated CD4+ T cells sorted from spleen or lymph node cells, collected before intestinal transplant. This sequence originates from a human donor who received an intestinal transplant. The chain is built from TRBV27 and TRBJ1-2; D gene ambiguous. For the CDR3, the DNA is TGTGCCAGCAGTTTATACCCGGGAAACTATGGCTACACCTTC. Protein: CASSLYPGNYGYTF.